This T cell receptor (beta chain) was retrieved from a study of shared clonotypes between healthy human individuals. To note about this clone: Its antigen is still unknown.

Study-wide findings and caveats: Clonotype sharing among the donors was expected to vary with sequencing depth.

The CDR3 contains 17 residues. J was trimmed by 4 bases and V by 4 bases; bases with no gene match: 12. Germline V gene lookup returns CDR1 LNHNV and CDR2 YYDKDF (reference sequence). Original data processing: Sequence data from immunoSEQ were junction-only and lacked quality scores; consequently, filtering differed. Repertoires were generated with immunoSEQ multiplex PCR, while TCRdb's copy carries only in-frame clones and drops some. V and J calls and clone size are given by that table; D and trimming were obtained from the DNA. The sample lists about 650,000 clones; just under 97% were seen once. Terminally differentiated effector memory CD45RA+ cells were excluded by CCR7 positive selection of CD45RO-negative cells. Those who donated, Caucasian adults without exception, all lived in Nashville, Tennessee.

The receptor comes from a woman aged 25 to 39 in good health. The sample was naive CD8+ T cells sorted from blood. V is TRBV15 and J is TRBJ2-2; 7 nucleotides line up with TRBD2. CDR3 sequence reads: CATSTSTSATTTGELFF. The CDR3 bases are TGTGCCACCAGCACCTCAACTAGCGCGACCACCACCGGGGAGCTGTTTTTT.